Below are 21 T cell receptor beta chains sequenced from a single sample in a study of cytomegalovirus exposure and HLA in healthy donors. PCR was performed using 60 Vbeta and 13 Jbeta primers. Sequencing was performed with immunoSEQ multiplex PCR; in TCRdb, only in-frame clones are kept and a portion is missing. In the table there are 130,000 or so clones, roughly 82% of which are singletons. The sample taken for sequencing was PBMCs. Every receptor here comes from a middle-aged woman in good health and CMV-seropositive.

The chain joins TRBV28 to TRBJ2-6; a weak D match, TRBD2 (5 bases). This CDR3 has 15 amino acids. Trimming removed 1 base at V and 3 bases at J, with 7 bases between. Germline lookup yields CDR1 MDHEN and CDR2 SYDVKM. This chain's CDR3 is CASSLSGVGANVLTF. In DNA, the CDR3 is TGTGCCAGCAGTTTATCCGGGGTTGGGGCCAACGTCCTGACTTTC.

A single count supports this clone. The gene calls are TRBV5-1 and TRBJ1-5, with D possibly matching TRBD1 (6 bases). The CDR3 runs 15 residues. In germline, CDR1 is SGHRS, CDR2 YFSETQ. The V end was cut by 0 bases, the J end by 0 bases, with 7 bases between. This CDR3 reads CASSLGTDSNQPQHF. The CDR3 DNA is TGCGCCAGCAGCTTGGGGACAGATAGCAATCAGCCCCAGCATTTT.

V usage is TRBV4-1 and J usage is TRBJ2-5, with TRBD1 matching 8 bases. The germline gives CDR1 MGHRA, CDR2 YSYEKL. The CDR3 covers 15 residues. With V trimmed by 4 bases and J by 5 bases, 9 bases remained unmatched. In nucleotides, the CDR3 is TGCGCCAGCAGCCCGTTCGGCAGGGGGCGGGAGACCCAGTACTTC. Translated: CASSPFGRGRETQYF.

The chain couples TRBV19 to TRBJ1-2, with D possibly TRBD1 on 6 matching bases. Germline V gene lookup returns CDR1 LNHDA and CDR2 SQIVND (reference sequence). The CDR3 loop spans 15 amino acids. V lost 3 bases and J lost 2, with 13 bases in between. CDR3 DNA sequence: TGTGCCAGTAGTATGTCTCCAGGGGAGAACTATGGCTACACCTTC. Translating gives CASSMSPGENYGYTF.

The chain is built from TRBV29-1 and TRBJ2-7, with D tentatively TRBD1 (5 bases). The germline gives CDR1 SQVTM, CDR2 ANQGSEA. V was trimmed by 2 bases and J by 3 bases, leaving 8 bases between them. There are 12 residues in the CDR3. The CDR3, as DNA: TGCAGCGTTGAAACCAGGGACTACGAGCAGTACTTC. The encoded protein is CSVETRDYEQYF.

V usage is TRBV7-9 and J usage is TRBJ1-2; the D is unclear. The CDR3 sequence is 15 residues long. V lost 6 bases, J lost 2 bases, and 16 bases lay in between. Germline V gene lookup returns CDR1 SEHNR and CDR2 FQNEAQ (reference sequence). CDR3 sequence (DNA): TGTGCCAGCAGACCAGCGGGTCGGTCCAACTATGGCTACACCTTC. Protein sequence: CASRPAGRSNYGYTF.

This sequence joins TRBV27 and TRBJ2-7; D remains unclear. The CDR3 spans 13 residues. Per germline, CDR1 MNHEY and CDR2 SMNVEV (reference sequence). V was shortened by 3 bases and J by 2 bases, with 8 bases between the two germline ends. The CDR3 is CASSLNTPYEQYF. The CDR3 DNA follows: TGTGCCAGCAGTTTGAACACACCCTACGAGCAGTACTTC.

This clone was found a few times. The genes are TRBV25-1 and TRBJ2-5; TRBD2 aligns across 13 bases. Gene TRBJ2-7 matches the end of the DNA better, so the J call may be wrong. Germline V gives CDR1 MGHDK, CDR2 SYGVNS. CDR3 length: 17 amino acids. In DNA, the CDR3 is TGTGCCAGCTGGGGACTAGCGGGATCCCACACGTTCTACGAGCAGTACTTC. Protein sequence: CASWGLAGSHTFYEQYF.

The J gene is TRBJ1-5, the V gene TRBV30; TRBD1 agrees at 7 bases. Germline V gene data show CDR1 as GTSNPN and CDR2 as SVGIG (reference sequence). The CDR3 extends over 15 amino acids. With V trimmed by 0 bases and J by 5 bases, 7 bases remained unmatched. The CDR3 here is CAWSVGRGMYQPQHF. The DNA for the CDR3 is TGTGCCTGGAGTGTCGGCAGGGGGATGTATCAGCCCCAGCATTTT.

The chain recombines TRBV2 with TRBJ2-3, with TRBD2 as a possible D gene (5 bases). Trimming left V 7 bases short and J 1 base short, with 15 bases between. Germline V gene sequence: CDR1 SNHLY, CDR2 FYNNEI. The CDR3 is 15 residues long. CDR3 in DNA: TGTGCCAGCACACCCGGAGGTCTGGGCACAGATACGCAGTATTTT. This encodes CASTPGGLGTDTQYF.

This rearrangement joins TRBV29-1 to TRBJ2-3, with 10 nucleotides matching TRBD2. V was pared by 8 bases and J by 1 base, with 0 bases of the junction left unmatched. The CDR3 consists of 12 residues. The germline V gene has CDR1 SQVTM and CDR2 ANQGSEA. The CDR3: CSTSGGTDTQYF. In nucleotides, the CDR3 is TGCAGCACTAGCGGGGGCACAGATACGCAGTATTTT.

The chain carries TRBV10-3 and TRBJ1-2; D is perhaps TRBD1 (6 bases). V dropped 3 bases and J dropped 0 bases, with 11 bases sitting between them. This CDR3 is built from 15 residues. Germline CDR1 is ENHRY and CDR2 is SYGVKD. In DNA, the CDR3 is TGTGCCATCAGTGACTTGGACAGCGCTAACTATGGCTACACCTTC. Protein sequence: CAISDLDSANYGYTF.

This chain uses TRBV6-5 with TRBJ2-7, with a weak D call TRBD2 (6 bases). CDR1 is MNHEY, CDR2 SVGAGI, per germline. The CDR3 contains 15 residues. The V gene lost 5 bases and the J gene lost 5 bases, with 19 bases spanning the gap. CDR3 protein: CASSPPGGSIHEQYF. The CDR3 DNA reads as TGTGCCAGCAGTCCCCCCGGAGGGAGCATCCACGAGCAGTACTTC.

The chain recombines TRBV10-1 with TRBJ2-1; perhaps TRBD2 as D (5 bases). The CDR3 contains 12 residues. The V end lost 7 bases, the J end lost 3 bases, and 7 bases lay between the germline ends. Germline loops: CDR1 WNHNN, CDR2 SYGVQD (reference sequence). The CDR3 sequence is CASTGLYNEQFF. CDR3 bases: TGCGCCAGCACCGGACTCTACAATGAGCAGTTCTTC.

This clone was observed a few times. The gene calls are TRBV6-1 and TRBJ2-3, with D hard to call. Trimming stripped 5 bases from V and 6 bases from J, with 6 bases between. The CDR3 sequence is 11 residues long. Germline values: CDR1 MNHNS, CDR2 SASEGT. The CDR3 DNA is TGTGCCAGCAGTATCTCCGATACGCAGTATTTT. This codes for CASSISDTQYF.

This clone was counted a few times. The CDR3 DNA is TGTGCCAGCAGTGAAATGTCAGCGGGGCAGCCCCAGCATTTT. It translates to CASSEMSAGQPQHF. This sequence joins TRBV6-1 and TRBJ1-5, with D uncertain. V lost 2 bases to trimming and J lost 7 bases, with 12 bases between them. CDR1 MNHNS and CDR2 SASEGT come from the germline V gene. The CDR3 loop spans 14 amino acids.

This clone occurred a few times. The chain uses TRBV6-4 and TRBJ2-3; 7 nucleotides align to TRBD2. CDR3 length: 15 residues. The ends lost 2 bases at V and 5 bases at J; junction bases unmatched: 7. Looked up from germline, CDR1 is MRHNA and CDR2 is SNTAGT. This chain's CDR3 is CASSDKVGEGDTQYF. CDR3 in DNA: TGTGCCAGCAGTGACAAAGTCGGGGAGGGAGATACGCAGTATTTT.

This sequence joins TRBV28 and TRBJ1-2, with 9 bases identical to TRBD1. This CDR3 is 17 amino acids long. J lost 3 bases, V lost 1 base, and 9 bases had no gene match. The germline V gene has CDR1 MDHEN and CDR2 SYDVKM. The CDR3: CASSLSLGTGSDYGYTF. The CDR3 DNA sequence: TGTGCCAGCAGTTTATCTCTCGGGACAGGGAGTGACTATGGCTACACCTTC.

The rearrangement uses TRBV18 and TRBJ2-2; D is perhaps TRBD1 (6 bases). With 3 bases removed from V and 1 base from J, the gap between germline ends came to 6 bases. CDR1 KGHSH and CDR2 LQKENI come from the germline V gene. The CDR3 is 14 residues long. The chain's CDR3 is CASSPGQNTGELFF. CDR3 DNA: TGTGCCAGCTCACCGGGACAGAACACCGGGGAGCTGTTTTTT.

This clone was detected once. The chain couples TRBV6-1 to TRBJ1-2; D perhaps matches TRBD1 (5 bases). V lost 1 base and J lost 3, with 6 bases in between. CDR1 and CDR2 (germline): MNHNS, SASEGT. The CDR3 runs 13 residues. The CDR3 spells CASSEEGHYGYTF. For the CDR3, the DNA is TGTGCCAGCAGTGAAGAGGGGCACTATGGCTACACCTTC.

The chain links TRBV28 to TRBJ1-1; D possibly corresponds to TRBD1 (5 bases). Germline V lookup: CDR1 MDHEN, CDR2 SYDVKM. The V end lost 3 bases, the J end lost 2 bases, and 13 bases lay between the germline ends. The CDR3 runs 15 residues. This CDR3 is CASSFGGGRNTEAFF. In DNA form, the CDR3 reads TGTGCCAGCAGTTTTGGGGGGGGACGAAACACTGAAGCTTTCTTT.